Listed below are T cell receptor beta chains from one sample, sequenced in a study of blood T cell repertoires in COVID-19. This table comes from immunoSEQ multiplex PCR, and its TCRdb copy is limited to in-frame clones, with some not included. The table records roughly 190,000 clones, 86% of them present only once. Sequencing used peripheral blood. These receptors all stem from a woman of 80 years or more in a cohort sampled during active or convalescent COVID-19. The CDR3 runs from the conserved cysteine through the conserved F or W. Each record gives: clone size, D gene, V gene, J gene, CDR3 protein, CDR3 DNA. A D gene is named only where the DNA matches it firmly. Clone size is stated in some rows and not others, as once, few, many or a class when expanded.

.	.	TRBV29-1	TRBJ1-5	CSVGGGNQPQHF	TGCAGCGTTGGCGGAGGCAATCAGCCCCAGCATTTT
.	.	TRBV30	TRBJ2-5	CAWSVLAAETQYF	TGTGCCTGGAGTGTACTGGCAGCGGAGACCCAGTACTTC
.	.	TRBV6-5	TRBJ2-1	CASSYSPNYRDNEQFF	TGTGCCAGCAGTTACTCGCCGAACTACAGGGACAATGAGCAGTTCTTC
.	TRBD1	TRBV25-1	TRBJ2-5	CASSAGQATETQYF	TGTGCCAGCAGTGCGGGACAGGCAACAGAGACCCAGTACTTC
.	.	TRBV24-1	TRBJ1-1	CATGSGLLPGEAFF	TGTGCCACGGGAAGCGGACTCCTACCTGGGGAAGCTTTCTTT
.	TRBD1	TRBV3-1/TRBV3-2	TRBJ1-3	CASSPLGAGGNGNTIYF	TGTGCCAGCAGCCCCCTCGGAGCAGGGGGGAATGGAAACACCATATATTTT
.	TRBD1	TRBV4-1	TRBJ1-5	CASSTGTGNNQPQHF	TGCGCCAGCAGCACGGGGACAGGGAACAATCAGCCCCAGCATTTT
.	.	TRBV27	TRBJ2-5	CASSPIPGTVLETQYF	TGTGCCAGCAGCCCTATCCCCGGGACTGTCCTGGAGACCCAGTACTTC
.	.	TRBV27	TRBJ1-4	CASSTYGIFNEKLFF	TGTGCCAGCAGTACATACGGGATCTTTAATGAAAAACTGTTTTTT
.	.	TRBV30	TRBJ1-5	CAWSLGRLSNQPQHF	TGTGCCTGGAGTCTTGGCAGGCTGAGCAATCAGCCCCAGCATTTT
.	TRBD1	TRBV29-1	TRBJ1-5	CSVGQGLNQPQHF	TGCAGCGTTGGACAGGGGTTGAATCAGCCCCAGCATTTT
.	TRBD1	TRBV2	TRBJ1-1	CASSDDIRQGDTEAFF	TGTGCCAGCAGTGATGATATCCGACAGGGAGACACTGAAGCTTTCTTT
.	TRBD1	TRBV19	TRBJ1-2	CASSSTGVDGYTF	TGTGCCAGTAGTAGTACAGGGGTCGATGGCTACACCTTC
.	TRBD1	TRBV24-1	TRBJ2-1	CATSDFRGQDYNEQFF	TGTGCCACCAGTGATTTTAGGGGACAGGACTACAATGAGCAGTTCTTC
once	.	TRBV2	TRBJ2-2	CASHQGRNTGELFF	TGTGCCAGCCACCAGGGCCGGAACACCGGGGAGCTGTTTTTT
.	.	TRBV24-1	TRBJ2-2	CATSDGTPTGELFF	TGTGCCACCAGTGATGGGACACCAACCGGGGAGCTGTTTTTT
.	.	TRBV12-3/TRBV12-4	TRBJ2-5	CASSPQGRETQYF	TGTGCCAGCAGTCCGCAGGGCCGAGAGACCCAGTACTTC
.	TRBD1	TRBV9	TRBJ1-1	CASSLGQGALNTEAFF	TGTGCCAGCAGCCTCGGACAGGGGGCCTTGAACACTGAAGCTTTCTTT
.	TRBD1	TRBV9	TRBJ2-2	CASSVVGTGGEVTGELFF	TGTGCCAGCAGCGTAGTTGGGACAGGGGGCGAAGTCACCGGGGAGCTGTTTTTT
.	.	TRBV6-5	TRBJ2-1	CASSYGLNNEQFF	TGTGCCAGCAGTTACGGGCTTAACAATGAGCAGTTCTTC
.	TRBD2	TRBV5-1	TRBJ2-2	CASRLAGDTGELFF	TGCGCCAGCCGACTAGCGGGAGACACCGGGGAGCTGTTTTTT
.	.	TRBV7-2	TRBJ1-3	CASSLVSGAISGNTIYF	TGTGCCAGCAGCTTAGTTTCAGGGGCTATCTCTGGAAACACCATATATTTT
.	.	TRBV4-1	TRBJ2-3	CASSRGGGTDTQYF	TGCGCCAGCAGCCGTGGGGGCGGCACAGATACGCAGTATTTT
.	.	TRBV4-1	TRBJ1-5	CASRSGIYSNQPQHF	TGCGCCAGCAGATCGGGGATCTATAGCAATCAGCCCCAGCATTTT